Below, 22 T cell receptor beta chains from the same sample are listed, as sequenced in a study of control samples from healthy donors and cancer patients (dated by TCRdb to about 2020). Library creation used the immunoSEQ multiplex PCR assay. Imported from immuneACCESS, the table was reduced by TCRdb to in-frame sequences with V and J called. These copies leave out some clones; in studies compared against another copy, an unresolved V gene accounts for under half, and the cause of the remainder is not known. This sample gives over 150,000 clones in total; nearly 90% of them show up just once. The ten largest make up roughly 1.5% of the sample. Sequencing input: blood. These receptors originate from a woman aged 50 to 60 in good health.

This chain links TRBV6-5 with TRBJ1-5; possibly TRBD1 for D (5 bases). V was pared by 8 bases and J by 0 bases, with 8 bases between. Germline V gives CDR1 MNHEY, CDR2 SVGAGI. This CDR3 has 13 amino acids. The CDR3 sequence is CASCGASNQPQHF. The CDR3 DNA follows: TGTGCCAGCTGCGGGGCTAGCAATCAGCCCCAGCATTTT.

V is TRBV29-1 and J is TRBJ1-4; a possible D gene is TRBD1 (5 bases). V was trimmed by 7 bases and J by 7 bases, leaving 19 bases between them. Germline V gives CDR1 SQVTM, CDR2 ANQGSEA. The CDR3 loop spans 14 amino acids. CDR3 in amino acids: CSALYRSFGEKLFF. CDR3 coding DNA: TGCAGCGCCCTGTACAGGTCCTTTGGTGAAAAACTGTTTTTT.

The chain carries TRBV20-1 and TRBJ1-1; the D gene is possibly TRBD1 (5 bases). Germline V gene sequence: CDR1 DFQATT, CDR2 SNEGSKA (reference sequence). The CDR3 consists of 11 residues. In nucleotides, the CDR3 is TGCAGGCTCGGGGGGGACACTGAAGCTTTCTTT. It translates to CRLGGDTEAFF.

The chain recombines TRBV4-1 with TRBJ2-7, with 7 bases that match TRBD1. Germline loops: CDR1 MGHRA, CDR2 YSYEKL. This CDR3 contains 13 residues. Trimming cost V 4 bases and J 4 bases; bases outside gene matches: 4. The CDR3 sequence: CASSRGQDYEQYF. The DNA of the CDR3 is TGCGCCAGCAGCCGAGGACAGGATTACGAGCAGTACTTC.

J is TRBJ2-2 and V is TRBV28, with D possibly TRBD2 on 5 matching bases. Trimming pared 7 bases from V and 4 bases from J, leaving 16 bases between. The CDR3 totals 15 residues. Per the germline V gene, CDR1 is MDHEN and CDR2 is SYDVKM. CDR3 loop: CASTFRTPFTGELFF. CDR3 bases: TGTGCCAGCACTTTCAGGACTCCATTCACCGGGGAGCTGTTTTTT.

This chain connects TRBV6-2 or TRBV6-3 to TRBJ1-5; D is ambiguous. Germline assignment: CDR1 MNHEY and CDR2 SVGEGT. The CDR3 has 13 amino acids. Trimming cost V 2 bases and J 7 bases, with 9 bases left between them. The chain's CDR3 is CASSYLPYQPQHF. Here the CDR3 DNA reads TGTGCCAGCAGTTACCTCCCCTACCAGCCCCAGCATTTT.

V gene TRBV7-2 combines with J gene TRBJ1-1; 7 bases agree with TRBD1. The CDR3 totals 15 residues. From germline, CDR1 is SGHTA and CDR2 FQGNSA. The V segment lost 2 bases and the J segment 0 bases; nucleotides outside the gene matches: 3. CDR3 amino acids: CASSLSQGVNTEAFF. The CDR3 DNA is TGTGCCAGCAGCTTATCTCAGGGGGTGAACACTGAAGCTTTCTTT.

The chain uses TRBV5-5 and TRBJ2-1, with 7 bases identical to TRBD1. This CDR3 contains 14 residues. Looked up from germline, CDR1 is SGHKS and CDR2 is YYEKEE (reference sequence). The trim removed 3 bases at V and 5 bases at J, leaving 5 bases unmatched. CDR3: CASSSDRANNEQFF. As DNA, the CDR3 is TGTGCCAGCAGCTCAGACAGGGCCAACAATGAGCAGTTCTTC.

The rearrangement joins TRBV3-1 (or the pseudogene TRBV3-2) to TRBJ1-4; the match to TRBD1 covers 7 bases. The germline V gene encodes CDR1 LGHDT and CDR2 YNNKEL (reference sequence). Trimming cost V 4 bases and J 8 bases; bases outside gene matches: 13. The CDR3 totals 16 residues. The CDR3 here is CASSRPTGDWGEKLFF. In DNA form, the CDR3 reads TGTGCCAGCAGCCGACCCACAGGGGACTGGGGGGAAAAACTGTTTTTT.

The chain uses TRBV9 and TRBJ1-3; 7 bases match TRBD1. The CDR3 length is 17 residues. V shed 3 bases, J shed 0 bases, and the junction held 9 bases outside the gene matches. CDR1 is SGDLS, CDR2 YYNGEE, per germline. CDR3 protein: CASSGGRQGYSGNTIYF. The CDR3 DNA reads TGTGCCAGCAGCGGGGGCAGACAGGGTTACTCTGGAAACACCATATATTTT.

The chain uses TRBV27 and TRBJ1-4, with D hard to call. CDR3 length: 12 amino acids. Germline V gives CDR1 MNHEY, CDR2 SMNVEV (reference sequence). V lost 3 bases and J lost 8, with 7 bases in between. CDR3 sequence reads: CASSFHGEKLFF. The CDR3 nucleotides are TGTGCCAGCAGTTTTCACGGGGAAAAACTGTTTTTT. The entire variable domain, with the rest obtained from reference TRBV27 and TRBJ1-4, is as follows: EAQVTQNPRYLITVTGKKLTVTCSQNMNHEYMSWYRQDPGLGLRQIYYSMNVEVTDKGDVPEGYKVSRKEKRNFPLILESPSPNQTSLYFCASSFHGEKLFFGSGTQLSVL.

The chain recombines TRBV19 with TRBJ2-6; D is unresolved. CDR3 length: 13 amino acids. V lost 7 bases and J lost 0, with 4 bases in between. Per germline, CDR1 LNHDA and CDR2 SQIVND (reference sequence). The CDR3 DNA reads TGTGCCAGTAAAAGCTCTGGGGCCAACGTCCTGACTTTC. Its translation is CASKSSGANVLTF. The variable domain in full, with the rest retrieved from reference TRBV19 and TRBJ2-6, is DGGITQSPKYLFRKEGQNVTLSCEQNLNHDAMYWYRQDPGQGLRLIYYSQIVNDFQKGDIAEGYSVSREKKESFPLTVTSAQKNPTAFYLCASKSSGANVLTFGAGSRLTVL.

This clone was counted a single time. The chain couples TRBV5-1 to TRBJ2-3; the D gene is possibly TRBD2 (5 bases). This CDR3 region has 17 residues. CDR1 is SGHRS and CDR2 is YFSETQ in the germline V gene. V lost 4 bases and J 5 bases, leaving 23 bases between the germline ends. The CDR3 coding sequence is TGCGCCAGCAGCCTGGATGGAGGCAGGATTGTTCAAGATACGCAGTATTTT. Protein: CASSLDGGRIVQDTQYF. Based on the CDR3 plus reference TRBV5-1 and TRBJ2-3, the full variable domain is KAGVTQTPRYLIKTRGQQVTLSCSPISGHRSVSWYQQTPGQGLQFLFEYFSETQRNKGNFPGRFSGRQFSNSRSEMNVSTLELGDSALYLCASSLDGGRIVQDTQYFGPGTRLTVL.

This clone was observed a single time. Different DNA sequences within this sample yield the same CDR3. This sequence joins TRBV11-3 and TRBJ1-1; D is undetermined. CDR1 is SGHNT, CDR2 YENEEA, per germline. The CDR3 length is 13 residues. The V end was cut by 0 bases, the J end by 1 base, with 3 bases between. The CDR3 spells CASSLERNTEAFF. The CDR3 DNA sequence: TGTGCCAGCAGCTTAGAAAGGAACACTGAAGCTTTCTTT.

The chain couples TRBV2 to TRBJ1-3; perhaps TRBD1 as D (6 bases). The V gene's germline CDR1 is SNHLY and CDR2 FYNNEI. The CDR3 spans 14 residues. V lost 5 bases, J lost 4 bases, and 12 bases lay in between. This CDR3 reads CASSFETGGNTIYF. As DNA, the CDR3 is TGTGCCAGCAGTTTCGAGACAGGCGGAAACACCATATATTTT.

This chain uses TRBV19 with TRBJ1-4, with a possible D match to TRBD1 (5 bases). This CDR3 comprises 15 residues. Deletions cut 6 bases from V and 5 bases from J, with 16 bases between. The germline V gene encodes CDR1 LNHDA and CDR2 SQIVND (reference sequence). The CDR3: CASSDLGQGNEKLFF. The CDR3 bases are TGTGCCAGTAGCGACCTAGGGCAGGGCAATGAAAAACTGTTTTTT.

The chain couples TRBV5-1 to TRBJ2-5; the match to TRBD2 covers 7 bases. CDR1 is SGHRS, CDR2 YFSETQ, per germline. There are 15 residues in the CDR3. With 3 bases clipped from V and 4 bases from J, the junction kept 9 bases outside the gene matches. The DNA for the CDR3 is TGCGCCAGCAGCTCAGGGACGCAGCGGGGAGAGACCCAGTACTTC. It specifies CASSSGTQRGETQYF.

The chain uses TRBV7-9 and TRBJ1-2; a possible D gene is TRBD1 (5 bases). V lost 5 bases and J lost 5, with 18 bases in between. CDR3 length: 15 amino acids. Germline V gene data show CDR1 as SEHNR and CDR2 as FQNEAQ (reference sequence). The CDR3 nucleotides are TGTGCCAGCAGCGGCTCCGGGACGGTCGCTTATGGCTACACCTTC. As protein: CASSGSGTVAYGYTF.

The rearrangement uses TRBV7-2 and TRBJ1-1; D remains unclear. The length of the CDR3 is 15 residues. The germline V and J ends were trimmed by 5 bases and 5 bases, with 18 bases remaining between them. CDR1 SGHTA and CDR2 FQGNSA come from the germline V gene. The CDR3 DNA reads TGTGCCAGCAGCATCGGCGGCCTCGGAGGAACTGAAGCTTTCTTT. This translates into CASSIGGLGGTEAFF. Full variable domain (remainder filled in from reference TRBV7-2 and TRBJ1-1): GAGVSQSPSNKVTEKGKDVELRCDPISGHTALYWYRQSLGQGLEFLIYFQGNSAPDKSGLPSDRFSAERTGGSVSTLTIQRTQQEDSAVYLCASSIGGLGGTEAFFGQGTRLTVV.

The V and J genes are TRBV3-1 (or the pseudogene TRBV3-2) and TRBJ1-3; unclear D gene. The V gene lost 1 base and the J gene lost 0 bases, with 13 bases spanning the gap. This CDR3 is built from 17 residues. The germline V gene encodes CDR1 LGHDT and CDR2 YNNKEL (reference sequence). CDR3: CASSQGVTVGSGNTIYF. CDR3 in DNA: TGTGCCAGCAGCCAAGGTGTTACGGTCGGCTCTGGAAACACCATATATTTT.

The chain employs TRBV30 and TRBJ2-6; D call uncertain. The CDR3 spans 14 residues. CDR1 is GTSNPN, CDR2 SVGIG, per germline (reference sequence). V lost 4 bases and J lost 0, with 7 bases in between. CDR3 loop: CAWTKNSGANVLTF. CDR3 DNA: TGTGCCTGGACTAAGAACTCTGGGGCCAACGTCCTGACTTTC.

V gene TRBV7-3 combines with J gene TRBJ1-2, with D unresolved. The CDR3 runs 15 residues. CDR1 and CDR2 from the germline V gene are SGHTA and FQGTGA. V lost 2 bases and J lost 3, with 13 bases in between. This CDR3 is CASSLDYAGDYGYTF. The CDR3 bases are TGTGCCAGCAGCTTAGATTATGCTGGGGACTATGGCTACACCTTC. Drawing the rest from reference TRBV7-3 and TRBJ1-2, the complete variable domain is GAGVSQTPSNKVTEKGKYVELRCDPISGHTALYWYRQSLGQGPEFLIYFQGTGAADDSGLPNDRFFAVRPEGSVSTLKIQRTERGDSAVYLCASSLDYAGDYGYTFGSGTRLTVV.